One and the same sample provided the 18 T cell receptor beta chains below, sequenced in a study of blood T cell repertoires in COVID-19 (TCRdb year 2020). Libraries came from the immunoSEQ multiplex PCR assay. Not all clones reach the TCRdb copy of this immuneACCESS table, which keeps in-frame sequences only. Checked studies attribute under half of the gap to unresolved V genes and leave the rest unexplained. A total of more than 450,000 clones appear in this sample, approximately 86% of them only once. Clones ranked in the top ten supply around 0.64% of the sample. The sample comprised PBMCs or T cells enriched from blood (not recorded which). The receptor source for this set is a woman aged 18-35 years who had recovered from COVID-19.

This clone was recorded only once. The genes are TRBV2 and TRBJ1-2, with 9 bases that match TRBD1. Germline CDR1 and CDR2: SNHLY and FYNNEI. This CDR3 is 17 amino acids long. J was trimmed by 8 bases and V by 7 bases; bases with no gene match: 20. CDR3 loop: CASTLLTGTGKRKGYTF. CDR3 DNA: TGTGCCAGCACCCTACTGACTGGGACAGGGAAAAGAAAAGGCTACACCTTC.

The chain employs TRBV2 and TRBJ1-2; D is undetermined. Germline V gene sequence: CDR1 SNHLY, CDR2 FYNNEI. V was clipped by 3 bases and J by 8 bases, with 7 bases between them. This CDR3 spans 11 amino acids. CDR3 bases: TGTGCCAGCAGTGAGACTTGGGGCTACACCTTC. Translated, it gives CASSETWGYTF.

This CDR3 is CASSRTGDEGQPQHF. CDR3 nucleotides: TGTGCCAGTAGCCGGACAGGGGATGAGGGTCAGCCCCAGCATTTT. V gene TRBV19 combines with J gene TRBJ1-5; the match to TRBD1 covers 9 bases. Germline V gene lookup returns CDR1 LNHDA and CDR2 SQIVND (reference sequence). The CDR3 is 15 amino acids. V lost 6 bases, J lost 6 bases, and 9 bases stayed unmatched.

This clone was recorded once. This chain uses TRBV19 with TRBJ1-4; D possibly corresponds to TRBD1 (6 bases). Germline-derived CDR1 and CDR2 are LNHDA and SQIVND (reference sequence). Trimming took 2 bases from V and 5 from J, leaving 9 bases between them. The CDR3 extends over 14 amino acids. The CDR3 DNA reads TGTGCCAGTAGTATAAGGGGGTCGAATGAAAAACTGTTTTTT. Protein sequence: CASSIRGSNEKLFF.

The J gene is TRBJ2-5, the V gene TRBV19; 10 bases fit TRBD2. Germline V gene lookup returns CDR1 LNHDA and CDR2 SQIVND (reference sequence). J gave up 3 bases and V 0 bases, and 10 bases lay outside the gene matches. This CDR3 is built from 18 residues. In nucleotides, the CDR3 is TGTGCCAGTAGTATAGAGGTAAAAGTAGCGGGGGGTGAAGAGACCCAGTACTTC. Translating gives CASSIEVKVAGGEETQYF.

This clone came up once. The chain combines TRBV14 with TRBJ1-2; D might be TRBD1 (5 bases). The CDR3 has 14 amino acids. Germline-derived CDR1 and CDR2 are SGHDN and FVKESK. V was cut by 0 bases and J by 6 bases, with 11 bases left in between. The CDR3 loop reads CASSQEGEGHGYTF. In DNA, the CDR3 is TGTGCCAGCAGCCAAGAAGGGGAAGGGCATGGCTACACCTTC.

The gene calls are TRBV28 and TRBJ1-1; a weak D match, TRBD1 (6 bases). Per the germline V gene, CDR1 is MDHEN and CDR2 is SYDVKM. The CDR3 is 15 residues long. V was shortened by 4 bases and J by 2 bases, with 14 bases between the two germline ends. The CDR3 reads CASSSPTGINTEAFF. The CDR3 nucleotides are TGTGCCAGCAGTTCCCCCACAGGGATTAACACTGAAGCTTTCTTT.

The V and J genes are TRBV28 and TRBJ1-3; D is unresolved. The germline V gene has CDR1 MDHEN and CDR2 SYDVKM. This CDR3 is built from 13 residues. V lost 7 bases, J lost 11 bases, and 18 bases lay in between. CDR3 DNA sequence: TGTGCCAGCATCCCGACTCAAGGATTTGCCATATATTTT. The encoded protein is CASIPTQGFAIYF.

This clone was picked up a small number of times. The chain links TRBV10-1 to TRBJ2-3; 10 positions match TRBD2. This CDR3 has 16 residues. The germline CDR1 and CDR2 sequences are WNHNN and SYGVQD (reference sequence). J gave up 2 bases and V 3 bases, and 5 bases lay outside the gene matches. CDR3 bases: TGCGCCAGCAGTGATCTAGCGGGGGATGACACAGATACGCAGTATTTT. The encoded protein is CASSDLAGDDTDTQYF.

The chain has TRBV7-9 and TRBJ2-5, with D hard to call. The CDR3 consists of 15 residues. In germline, CDR1 is SEHNR, CDR2 FQNEAQ (reference sequence). The ends were cut back, 8 bases at V and 3 bases at J, with 19 bases in the middle. In DNA, the CDR3 is TGTGCCAGCCGAAGAGGCACCCTAAGAGAAGAGACCCAGTACTTC. This codes for CASRRGTLREETQYF.

The chain couples TRBV6-5 to TRBJ2-7; unclear D gene. The CDR3 contains 14 residues. Deletions cut 0 bases from V and 2 bases from J, with 8 bases between. Germline values: CDR1 MNHEY, CDR2 SVGAGI. The CDR3 spells CASSYSRQPYEQYF. CDR3 DNA: TGTGCCAGCAGTTACTCTAGACAACCCTACGAGCAGTACTTC.

V gene TRBV5-1 combines with J gene TRBJ1-6; perhaps TRBD1 as D (5 bases). Trimming pared 1 base from V and 7 bases from J, leaving 12 bases between. Germline values: CDR1 SGHRS, CDR2 YFSETQ. This CDR3 is 15 amino acids long. The CDR3: CASSLNGGDNSPLHF. CDR3 sequence (DNA): TGCGCCAGCAGCTTGAACGGGGGTGACAATTCACCCCTCCACTTT.

The V gene is TRBV28, the J gene TRBJ1-2; tentative D call: TRBD1 (6 bases). The germline V and J ends were trimmed by 5 bases and 3 bases, with 19 bases remaining between them. Germline V gene lookup returns CDR1 MDHEN and CDR2 SYDVKM. The CDR3 extends over 16 amino acids. CDR3 coding DNA: TGTGCCAGCAGTCCCGGGGGGGGCAGTAGTTACTATGGCTACACCTTC. Translated, it gives CASSPGGGSSYYGYTF.

The chain uses TRBV29-1 and TRBJ2-7; 10 bases agree with TRBD1. Trimming at V came to 6 bases and at J to 5 bases, leaving 13 bases not matched to a gene. The CDR3 spans 15 residues. CDR1 is SQVTM, CDR2 ANQGSEA, per germline. The CDR3: CSVTLMTGGRDEQYF. CDR3 DNA: TGCAGCGTGACCCTGATGACAGGGGGCAGGGACGAGCAGTACTTC.

The V and J genes are TRBV6-1 and TRBJ1-6; D gene ambiguous. The CDR3 is 17 residues long. Per germline, CDR1 MNHNS and CDR2 SASEGT. Trimming left V 1 base short and J 1 base short, with 11 bases between. The CDR3 DNA is TGTGCCAGCAGTGAAGAGAGGCGCGGGTCCTATAATTCACCCCTCCACTTT. Translation: CASSEERRGSYNSPLHF.

The chain has TRBV5-1 and TRBJ2-5; TRBD1 agrees at 9 bases. V shed 4 bases and J 3 bases; nucleotides not matched to a gene: 7. This CDR3 has 15 residues. Germline V gene lookup returns CDR1 SGHRS and CDR2 YFSETQ. CDR3 region: CASSMVRTGEETQYF. The CDR3 bases are TGCGCCAGCAGCATGGTCCGGACAGGGGAAGAGACCCAGTACTTC.

This clone was observed once. The chain uses TRBV5-1 and TRBJ2-5; 10 bases are shared with TRBD1. The CDR3 is 14 amino acids. CDR1 and CDR2 (germline): SGHRS, YFSETQ. The V segment lost 4 bases and the J segment 4 bases; nucleotides outside the gene matches: 4. CDR3 in DNA: TGCGCCAGCAGCCCGGACAGGGGGTCAGAGACCCAGTACTTC. Translating it yields CASSPDRGSETQYF. Drawing the rest from reference TRBV5-1 and TRBJ2-5, the complete variable domain is KAGVTQTPRYLIKTRGQQVTLSCSPISGHRSVSWYQQTPGQGLQFLFEYFSETQRNKGNFPGRFSGRQFSNSRSEMNVSTLELGDSALYLCASSPDRGSETQYFGPGTRLLVL.

V and J are TRBV10-3 and TRBJ1-1, with D possibly being TRBD1 (5 bases). The CDR3 loop spans 14 amino acids. Trimming took off 6 bases at V and 3 bases at J, with 14 bases between the two ends. Per the germline V gene, CDR1 is ENHRY and CDR2 is SYGVKD. The CDR3 region has the DNA TGTGCCATCAGCCAGGACAAAATGGACACTGAAGCTTTCTTT. Translating it yields CAISQDKMDTEAFF.